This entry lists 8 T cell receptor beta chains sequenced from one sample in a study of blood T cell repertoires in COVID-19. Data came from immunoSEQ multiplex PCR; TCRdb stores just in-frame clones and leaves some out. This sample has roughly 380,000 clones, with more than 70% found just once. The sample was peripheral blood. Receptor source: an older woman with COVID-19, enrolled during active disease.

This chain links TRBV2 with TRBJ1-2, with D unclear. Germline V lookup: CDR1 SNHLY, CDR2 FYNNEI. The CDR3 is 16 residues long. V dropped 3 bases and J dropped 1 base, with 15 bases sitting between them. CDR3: CASSDPLRQVNYGYTF. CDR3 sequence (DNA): TGTGCCAGCAGTGACCCGCTAAGGCAGGTTAACTATGGCTACACCTTC.

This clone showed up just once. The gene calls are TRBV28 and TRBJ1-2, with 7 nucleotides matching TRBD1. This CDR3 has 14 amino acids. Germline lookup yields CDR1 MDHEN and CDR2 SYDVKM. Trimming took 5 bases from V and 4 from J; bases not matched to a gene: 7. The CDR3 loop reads CASSTTGLVYGYTF. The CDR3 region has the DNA TGTGCCAGCAGTACGACAGGGCTTGTCTATGGCTACACCTTC.

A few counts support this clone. CDR3 residues: CSASASGGIYEQYF. CDR3 coding DNA: TGCAGTGCTAGTGCAAGCGGGGGAATCTACGAGCAGTACTTC. The chain employs TRBV20-1 and TRBJ2-7; 8 nucleotides align to TRBD2. Trimming took 3 bases from V and 3 from J; bases not matched to a gene: 7. This CDR3 has 14 residues. Germline CDR1 reads DFQATT; CDR2 reads SNEGSKA (reference sequence).

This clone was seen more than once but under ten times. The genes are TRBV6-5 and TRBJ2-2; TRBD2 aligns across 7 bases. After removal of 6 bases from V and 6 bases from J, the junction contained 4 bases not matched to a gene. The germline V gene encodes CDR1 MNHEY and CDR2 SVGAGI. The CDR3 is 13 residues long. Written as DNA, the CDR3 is TGTGCCAGCAGACGCGGACTAGCCGGGGAGCTGTTTTTT. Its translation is CASRRGLAGELFF.

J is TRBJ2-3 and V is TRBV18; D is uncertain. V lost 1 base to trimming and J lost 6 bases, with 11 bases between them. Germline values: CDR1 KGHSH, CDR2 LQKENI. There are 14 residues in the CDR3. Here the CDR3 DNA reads TGTGCCAGCTCACCACTAAGCGCTACGGATACGCAGTATTTT. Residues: CASSPLSATDTQYF. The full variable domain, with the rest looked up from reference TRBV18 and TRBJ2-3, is NAGVMQNPRHLVRRRGQEARLRCSPMKGHSHVYWYRQLPEEGLKFMVYLQKENIIDESGMPKERFSAEFPKEGPSILRIQQVVRGDSAAYFCASSPLSATDTQYFGPGTRLTVL.

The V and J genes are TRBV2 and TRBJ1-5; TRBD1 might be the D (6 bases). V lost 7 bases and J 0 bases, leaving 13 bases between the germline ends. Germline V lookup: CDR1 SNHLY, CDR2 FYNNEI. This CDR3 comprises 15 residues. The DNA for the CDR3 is TGTGCCAGCACCGCGGACAGCGGTAGCAATCAGCCCCAGCATTTT. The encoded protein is CASTADSGSNQPQHF.

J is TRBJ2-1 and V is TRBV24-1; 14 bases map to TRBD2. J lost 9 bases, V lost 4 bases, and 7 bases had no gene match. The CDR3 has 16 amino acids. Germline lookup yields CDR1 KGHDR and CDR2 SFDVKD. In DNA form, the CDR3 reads TGTGCCACCAGTGAGTCCGGGACTAGCGGGGGAGGTGAGCAGTTCTTC. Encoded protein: CATSESGTSGGGEQFF.

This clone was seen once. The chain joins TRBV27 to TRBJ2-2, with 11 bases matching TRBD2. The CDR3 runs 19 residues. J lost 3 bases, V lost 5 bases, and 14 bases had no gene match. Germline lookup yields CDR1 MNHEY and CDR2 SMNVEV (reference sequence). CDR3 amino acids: CASSTLVAGGFMDTGELFF. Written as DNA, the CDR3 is TGTGCCAGCAGTACCCTAGTAGCGGGGGGGTTTATGGACACCGGGGAGCTGTTTTTT.